The sequence of this T cell receptor beta chain was determined in a study of response to subunit inactivated influenza vaccine. TCRdb processed the RT-PCR reads anew with MiXCR; each CDR3 protein has one entry. The sample lists hundreds of thousands of distinct CDR3 sequences; approximately 14% were seen once. This clonotype was seen a few times. Its antigen is unknown. General study results and limits: Few new T cells, the authors suggested, are recruited by each seasonal influenza vaccination.

The CDR3 extends over 16 amino acids. Germline V gene data show CDR1 as LGHDT and CDR2 as YNNKEL (reference sequence). The ends lost 6 bases at V and 4 bases at J; junction bases unmatched: 12. The J gene is TRBJ2-5, the V gene TRBV3-1; 9 bases agree with TRBD1. This TCR was recovered from a man aged 45-60 years who received an inactivated influenza vaccine. The sample in question was PBMCs from blood, obtained less than 15 days before vaccination. The CDR3 DNA follows: TGTGCCAGCAGTCTCCTGGGACAGGGCCTGGCAGAGACCCAGTACTTC. It yields the protein CASSLLGQGLAETQYF.